Given below is one T cell receptor beta chain in context. No antigen is known for it. V was clipped by 6 bases and J by 4 bases; unmatched bases: 11. The germline V gene has CDR1 MNHNY and CDR2 SVGAGI (reference sequence). The CDR3 spans 15 residues. The source of the sample is a study of cytomegalovirus exposure and HLA in healthy donors. Study results and caveats: Researchers counted approximately 160 TCR beta chains as cytomegalovirus-associated.

In the PCR, 60 Vbeta and 13 Jbeta primers were used. Assay: immunoSEQ multiplex PCR; the TCRdb copy retains only in-frame clones and omits some. The profile shows about 120,000 clones, 60% to 85% of them singletons. This clonotype was sampled from a young woman in good health and CMV-seronegative. This chain uses TRBV6-6 with TRBJ1-1; 7 bases align to TRBD1. Sequencing was performed on PBMCs. As DNA, the CDR3 is TGTGCCAGCAGCGCTATGACAGGGCTGCGCACTGAAGCTTTCTTT. Protein: CASSAMTGLRTEAFF.